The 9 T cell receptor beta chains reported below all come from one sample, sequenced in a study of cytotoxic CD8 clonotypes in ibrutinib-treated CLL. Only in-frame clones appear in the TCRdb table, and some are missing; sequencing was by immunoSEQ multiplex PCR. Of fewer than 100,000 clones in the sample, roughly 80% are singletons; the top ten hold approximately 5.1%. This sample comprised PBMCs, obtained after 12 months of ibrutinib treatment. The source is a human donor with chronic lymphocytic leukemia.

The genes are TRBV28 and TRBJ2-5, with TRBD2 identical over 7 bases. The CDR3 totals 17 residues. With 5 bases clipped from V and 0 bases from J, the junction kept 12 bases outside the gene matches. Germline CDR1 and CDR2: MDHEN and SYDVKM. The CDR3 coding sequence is TGTGCCAGCAGTCCCGGGGGGTGGTCGACAAACCAAGAGACCCAGTACTTC. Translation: CASSPGGWSTNQETQYF.

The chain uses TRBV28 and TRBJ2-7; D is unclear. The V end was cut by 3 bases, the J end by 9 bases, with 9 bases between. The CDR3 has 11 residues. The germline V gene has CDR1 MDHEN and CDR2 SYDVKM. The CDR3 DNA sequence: TGTGCCAGCAGTTTCCGGCAGGTGCAGTACTTC. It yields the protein CASSFRQVQYF.

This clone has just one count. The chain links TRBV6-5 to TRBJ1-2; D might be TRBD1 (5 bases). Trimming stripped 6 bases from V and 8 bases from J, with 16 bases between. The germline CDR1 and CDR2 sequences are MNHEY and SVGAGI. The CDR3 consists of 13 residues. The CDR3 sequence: CASRAPGWWGYTF. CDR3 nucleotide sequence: TGTGCCAGCAGAGCGCCAGGGTGGTGGGGCTACACCTTC.

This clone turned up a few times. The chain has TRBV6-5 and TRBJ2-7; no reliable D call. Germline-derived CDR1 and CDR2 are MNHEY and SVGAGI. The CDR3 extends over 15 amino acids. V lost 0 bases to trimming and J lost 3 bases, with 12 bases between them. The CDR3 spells CASSYSGYSGYEQYF. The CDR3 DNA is TGTGCCAGCAGTTACTCCGGTTATTCGGGCTACGAGCAGTACTTC.

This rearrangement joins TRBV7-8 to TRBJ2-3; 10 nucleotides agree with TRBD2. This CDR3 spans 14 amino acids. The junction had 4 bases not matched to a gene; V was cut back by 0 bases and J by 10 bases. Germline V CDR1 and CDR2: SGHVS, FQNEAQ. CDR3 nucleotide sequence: TGTGCCAGCAGCTTAGCGTTTAGCGGGGGGCCGCAGTATTTT. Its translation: CASSLAFSGGPQYF. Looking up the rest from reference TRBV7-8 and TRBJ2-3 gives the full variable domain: GAGVSQSPRYKVAKRGQDVALRCDPISGHVSLFWYQQALGQGPEFLTYFQNEAQLDKSGLPSDRFFAERPEGSVSTLKIQRTQQEDSAVYLCASSLAFSGGPQYFGPGTRLTVL.

The CDR3 protein is CSVRREAYNEQFF. The CDR3 DNA is TGCAGCGTTCGGCGGGAGGCCTACAATGAGCAGTTCTTC. The J gene is TRBJ2-1, the V gene TRBV29-1, with TRBD2 matching over 8 bases. J was trimmed by 2 bases and V by 5 bases; bases with no gene match: 2. CDR1 SQVTM and CDR2 ANQGSEA come from the germline V gene. This CDR3 is 13 amino acids long.

In nucleotides, the CDR3 is TGTGCCAGCTGTCGGGAGAACACCGGGGAGCTGTTTTTT. As protein: CASCRENTGELFF. This sequence joins TRBV7-6 and TRBJ2-2; D perhaps matches TRBD2 (5 bases). V lost 8 bases and J lost 1, with 8 bases in between. Per the germline V gene, CDR1 is SGHVS and CDR2 is FNYEAQ. The CDR3 is 13 residues long.

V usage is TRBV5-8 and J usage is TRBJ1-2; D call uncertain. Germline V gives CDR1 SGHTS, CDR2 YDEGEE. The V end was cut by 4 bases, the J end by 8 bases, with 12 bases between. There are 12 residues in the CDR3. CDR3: CASSPGVRGYTF. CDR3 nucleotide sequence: TGTGCCAGCAGCCCCGGGGTTAGAGGCTACACCTTC.

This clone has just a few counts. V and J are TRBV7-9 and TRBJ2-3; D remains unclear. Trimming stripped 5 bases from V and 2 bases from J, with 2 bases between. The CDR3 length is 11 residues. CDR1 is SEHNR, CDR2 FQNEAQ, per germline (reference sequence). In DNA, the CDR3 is TGTGCCAGCAGCCCCACAGATACGCAGTATTTT. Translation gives CASSPTDTQYF.